This T cell receptor (beta chain) emerged from a study of T cells after posttransplantation cyclophosphamide. Findings and caveats of the study: TRB overlap between skin or GI tissue T cells and blood was limited. TRB clonality was highly associated with recipient CMV seropositivity and reactivation. Donor CD8+ memory clones often dominated recipient blood repertoires at later times.

Measured with immunoSEQ multiplex PCR; TCRdb has only the in-frame clones, and not every one. The profile shows 17,000 or so clones, roughly four fifths of them singletons. Germline V gives CDR1 SGHTA, CDR2 FQGNSA. This CDR3 spans 15 amino acids. The V end lost 4 bases, the J end lost 4 bases, and 16 bases lay between the germline ends. A marrow graft followed busulfan-fludarabine conditioning, with cyclophosphamide on days +3 and +4. About this clone itself: The antigen is unknown.

The chain employs TRBV7-2 and TRBJ1-1; D is unresolved. Sequenced material: CD8+ T cells sorted from PBMCs, taken just over 1,900 days after a stem cell transplant with posttransplant cyclophosphamide. The receptor was isolated from a female patient aged 40-50 years who received an allogeneic stem cell transplant from a related donor, was CMV-positive, and had no GVHD. Some T cells may have come from the graft donor. CDR3 loop: CASSSQAYRPTEAFF. The CDR3 nucleotides read TGTGCCAGCAGCTCCCAGGCGTACAGACCCACTGAAGCTTTCTTT.